This is a list of T cell receptor beta chains from one sample in a study of OX40 agonist ivuxolimab in advanced cancers. Clones were read by immunoSEQ multiplex PCR, and TCRdb kept only the in-frame ones, dropping some. The sample carries about 28,000 clones, approximately 83% recorded once. Material: CD4+ or CD8+ T cells sorted from blood, obtained in a trial of the OX40 agonist ivuxolimab. The receptors derive from an adult with an advanced solid tumor such as melanoma, head and neck, liver or kidney cancer. The CDR3 runs from the conserved cysteine through the conserved F or W. Fields, in order: D gene, clone size, V gene, J gene, CDR3 DNA, CDR3 protein. A D gene is named only where the DNA matches it firmly. Not all rows give a size; the values are once, few, many and, for expanded clones, a class.

D: .; size: .; V: TRBV19; J: TRBJ2-1; DNA: TGTGCCAGTATCAATAGTGGAGGGGGGGCCTGGGATGAGCAGTTCTTC; CDR3: CASINSGGGAWDEQFF
D: TRBD2; size: .; V: TRBV19; J: TRBJ2-2; DNA: TGTGCCAGTCAGGGACTAGCGGGGGACCACACCGGGGAGCTGTTTTTT; CDR3: CASQGLAGDHTGELFF
D: .; size: .; V: TRBV13; J: TRBJ1-1; DNA: TGTGCCAGCCTGGTAGCAGGGATGAACACTGAAGCTTTCTTT; CDR3: CASLVAGMNTEAFF
D: .; size: .; V: TRBV19; J: TRBJ2-5; DNA: TGTGCCAGTAGTATAGTCCCGTTCGGAGCCCAAGAGACCCAGTACTTC; CDR3: CASSIVPFGAQETQYF
D: .; size: .; V: TRBV29-1; J: TRBJ2-2; DNA: TGCAGCGTTGCCCGGGCTACGGTGAACACCGGGGAGCTGTTTTTT; CDR3: CSVARATVNTGELFF
D: TRBD1; size: .; V: TRBV19; J: TRBJ2-7; DNA: TGTGCCAGTAGTTGGGGGACAGCCTACGAGCAGTACTTC; CDR3: CASSWGTAYEQYF
D: .; size: .; V: TRBV9; J: TRBJ1-2; DNA: TGTGCCAGCAGCGTAGTTGAGACAGGTTATGGCTACACCTTC; CDR3: CASSVVETGYGYTF
D: TRBD2; size: .; V: TRBV27; J: TRBJ2-3; DNA: TGTGCCAGCAGTTTAGCGGGGGTCACAGATACGCAGTATTTT; CDR3: CASSLAGVTDTQYF
D: TRBD1; size: .; V: TRBV6-1; J: TRBJ2-1; DNA: TGTGCCAGCAGTCCTACAGGGGAAACCTACAATGAGCAGTTCTTC; CDR3: CASSPTGETYNEQFF
D: .; size: .; V: TRBV7-6; J: TRBJ2-7; DNA: TGTGCCGGCAGGGACGGACTCTCCTACGAGCAGTACTTC; CDR3: CAGRDGLSYEQYF
D: .; size: .; V: TRBV4-3; J: TRBJ2-6; DNA: TGCGCCAGCAGCCAAGAGGGTATAGGGCCTGGGGCCAACGTCCTGACTTTC; CDR3: CASSQEGIGPGANVLTF
D: TRBD2; size: .; V: TRBV6-5; J: TRBJ2-1; DNA: TGTGCCAGCAGTCCTAGCGGGGGGGCTTGGAATGAGCAGTTCTTC; CDR3: CASSPSGGAWNEQFF
D: TRBD2; size: .; V: TRBV7-3; J: TRBJ2-1; DNA: TGTGCCAGCAGCTTAGTAGGCGGGAGCTCCTACAATGAGCAGTTCTTC; CDR3: CASSLVGGSSYNEQFF
D: TRBD1; size: .; V: TRBV29-1; J: TRBJ2-7; DNA: TGCAGCATCGGACAGGGAGTAAGCTCCTACGAGCAGTACTTC; CDR3: CSIGQGVSSYEQYF
D: .; size: medium-sized; V: TRBV9; J: TRBJ1-3; DNA: TGTGCCAGCAGCGTAGGACAGAGCTCTGGAAACACCATATATTTT; CDR3: CASSVGQSSGNTIYF
D: .; size: .; V: TRBV6-4; J: TRBJ2-1; DNA: TGTGCCAGCAGTGACTCGGCCCTCAGGGGGGGCTCCTACAATGAGCAGTTCTTC; CDR3: CASSDSALRGGSYNEQFF
D: .; size: .; V: TRBV7-9; J: TRBJ2-7; DNA: TGCGCCAGCAGCCAAGATTGGTACGGGACCTACGAGCAGTACTTC; CDR3: CASSQDWYGTYEQYF
D: .; size: .; V: TRBV5-1; J: TRBJ2-7; DNA: TGCGCCAGCAGCGCGACAGGTTTTTCCGAGCAGTACTTC; CDR3: CASSATGFSEQYF
D: .; size: .; V: TRBV2; J: TRBJ1-3; DNA: TGTGCCAGCAGCGAAGGACGGTTCTCTGGAAACACCATATATTTT; CDR3: CASSEGRFSGNTIYF
D: TRBD2; size: .; V: TRBV6-4; J: TRBJ2-3; DNA: TGTGCCAGCAGTTTAGAGGTGGCTAGCGGGGGGGAAGCGCAGTATTTT; CDR3: CASSLEVASGGEAQYF
D: .; size: .; V: TRBV7-2; J: TRBJ2-5; DNA: TGTGCCAGCAGCTTCAGGGGAGAGACCCAGTACTTC; CDR3: CASSFRGETQYF
D: TRBD2; size: once; V: TRBV10-2; J: TRBJ2-7; DNA: TGCGCCTGCGGGACTAGCTTTTACGAGCAGTACTTC; CDR3: CACGTSFYEQYF
D: .; size: .; V: TRBV5-1; J: TRBJ1-5; DNA: TGCGCCAGCAGCTTGACTGGGAATCAGCCCCAGCATTTT; CDR3: CASSLTGNQPQHF
D: .; size: .; V: TRBV19; J: TRBJ2-6; DNA: TGTGCCAGTAGTATATATGGCAAAGTTTTTCTCAGCTCTGGGGCCAACGTCCTGACTTTC; CDR3: CASSIYGKVFLSSGANVLTF
D: TRBD1; size: .; V: TRBV7-9; J: TRBJ2-3; DNA: TGTGCCAGCAGCTCCTCAACGGGACAGCCGGGGCCGCAGTATTTT; CDR3: CASSSSTGQPGPQYF
D: .; size: few; V: TRBV2; J: TRBJ1-2; DNA: TGTGCCAGCTACTTAAGCGGCTACACCTTC; CDR3: CASYLSGYTF
D: .; size: .; V: TRBV6-6; J: TRBJ2-3; DNA: TGTGCCAGCAGTCGCGTGAGCGGTTACACAGATACGCAGTATTTT; CDR3: CASSRVSGYTDTQYF
D: .; size: once; V: TRBV15; J: TRBJ1-5; DNA: TGTGCCACCAGCAGAGGGGAGGTGGCCCCCCGAAAGCATTTT; CDR3: CATSRGEVAPRKHF
D: TRBD1; size: .; V: TRBV6-5; J: TRBJ1-2; DNA: TGTGCCAGCAGTTACTCGAGGACAGGGTCGGGCTATGGCTACACCTTC; CDR3: CASSYSRTGSGYGYTF
D: .; size: .; V: TRBV7-9; J: TRBJ2-7; DNA: TGTGCCAGCAGCTACACACAGACCTCCTACGAGCAGTACTTC; CDR3: CASSYTQTSYEQYF
D: .; size: .; V: TRBV4-1; J: TRBJ1-5; DNA: TGCGCCAGCAGCCAATATACAGGGTCTCATCAGCCCCAGCATTTT; CDR3: CASSQYTGSHQPQHF
D: .; size: .; V: TRBV27; J: TRBJ2-7; DNA: TGTGCCAGCAGGACATCCCTTCGGGAGCAGTACTTC; CDR3: CASRTSLREQYF
D: .; size: .; V: TRBV19; J: TRBJ1-2; DNA: TGTGCCAGTAGTCTCGGGCAGGGTGGCTTTAGTGGCTACACCTTC; CDR3: CASSLGQGGFSGYTF
D: .; size: once; V: TRBV9; J: TRBJ2-3; DNA: TGTGCCAGCAGCGTAGCCGACTTCACAGATACGCAGTATTTT; CDR3: CASSVADFTDTQYF
D: .; size: .; V: TRBV13; J: TRBJ1-3; DNA: TGTGCCAGCAGCCAAGATGGGGGGCCCACGGACTCTGGAAACACCATATATTTT; CDR3: CASSQDGGPTDSGNTIYF
D: TRBD1; size: .; V: TRBV9; J: TRBJ2-1; DNA: TGTGCCAGCAGAGAGGACAGGGCCGACTTCTACAATGAGCAGTTCTTC; CDR3: CASREDRADFYNEQFF
D: TRBD2; size: .; V: TRBV5-4; J: TRBJ2-1; DNA: TGTGCCAGCAGCTTGGGGCTAGCGGGTCAAGTGGAGCAGTTCTTC; CDR3: CASSLGLAGQVEQFF
D: .; size: .; V: TRBV6-6; J: TRBJ2-7; DNA: TGTGCCAGCAGTTACTCGCGACACGAGCAGTACTTC; CDR3: CASSYSRHEQYF
D: .; size: few; V: TRBV7-6; J: TRBJ2-7; DNA: TGTGCCAGCAGCTTAGCGGAGGGTTCGGCCTACGAGCAGTACTTC; CDR3: CASSLAEGSAYEQYF
D: .; size: .; V: TRBV6-5; J: TRBJ1-4; DNA: TGTGCCAGCAGTTACTCGACCGGGGGAGAGGGTGAAAAACTGTTTTTT; CDR3: CASSYSTGGEGEKLFF
D: TRBD1; size: .; V: TRBV29-1; J: TRBJ2-5; DNA: TGCAGCGCTACAGGGGACAGAGGTGGAGAGACCCAGTACTTC; CDR3: CSATGDRGGETQYF
D: .; size: .; V: TRBV19; J: TRBJ2-7; DNA: TGTGCCAGTAGTATAGCACAGTCCTACGAGCAGTACTTC; CDR3: CASSIAQSYEQYF
D: TRBD1; size: .; V: TRBV29-1; J: TRBJ1-5; DNA: TGCAGCGTTTCCAAGACAGGGGACTATCAGCCCCAGCATTTT; CDR3: CSVSKTGDYQPQHF
D: .; size: .; V: TRBV6-1; J: TRBJ2-7; DNA: TGTGCCAGCACCACCCCGTGGTACTTC; CDR3: CASTTPWYF
D: .; size: .; V: TRBV5-5; J: TRBJ2-7; DNA: TGTGCCAGCAGCTCTTACAGCTCCTACGAGCAGTACTTC; CDR3: CASSSYSSYEQYF
D: TRBD1; size: .; V: TRBV6-1; J: TRBJ2-7; DNA: TGTGCCAGCAGGGCCGGGACAGGGAGCTCCTACGAGCAGTACTTC; CDR3: CASRAGTGSSYEQYF
D: .; size: .; V: TRBV7-2; J: TRBJ2-5; DNA: TGTGCCAGCAGCTTAGAGGTGATGGAGACCCAGTACTTC; CDR3: CASSLEVMETQYF
D: .; size: .; V: TRBV7-9; J: TRBJ2-3; DNA: TGTGCCAGCAGCCTCGAGGCAAGCACAGATACGCAGTATTTT; CDR3: CASSLEASTDTQYF
D: .; size: .; V: TRBV6-1; J: TRBJ2-4; DNA: TGTGCCAGCAGTGAGGAGGGCAGGGGAGTTGCAGTCAAAAACATTCAGTACTTC; CDR3: CASSEEGRGVAVKNIQYF
D: .; size: .; V: TRBV6-5; J: TRBJ2-1; DNA: TGTGCCAGCAGCATACGGGGCTCCTACAATGAGCAGTTCTTC; CDR3: CASSIRGSYNEQFF
D: .; size: .; V: TRBV4-1; J: TRBJ2-7; DNA: TGCGCCAGCAGCCAAACCGAGAATTACGAGCAGTACTTC; CDR3: CASSQTENYEQYF
D: .; size: .; V: TRBV19; J: TRBJ1-5; DNA: TGTGCCAGTAGTTCGGGACGGAGCAGCAATCAGCCCCAGCATTTT; CDR3: CASSSGRSSNQPQHF
D: .; size: .; V: TRBV10-3; J: TRBJ2-5; DNA: TGTGCCATCAGTGAGGTGGTCATGGAGACCCAGTACTTC; CDR3: CAISEVVMETQYF
D: .; size: .; V: TRBV27; J: TRBJ1-5; DNA: TGTGCCAGCAGTTTAATTTTCCCGGTAACAGAAAATCAGCCCCAGCATTTT; CDR3: CASSLIFPVTENQPQHF
D: TRBD1; size: .; V: TRBV7-9; J: TRBJ2-1; DNA: TGTGCCAGCAGCCCTGCGGACAGGGGTCACAATGAGCAGTTCTTC; CDR3: CASSPADRGHNEQFF
D: .; size: .; V: TRBV7-9; J: TRBJ2-3; DNA: TGTGCCAGCAGCTCAGGGATGGACTACACAGATACGCAGTATTTT; CDR3: CASSSGMDYTDTQYF